Listed below are T cell receptor beta chains from one sample, sequenced in a study of cytomegalovirus exposure and HLA in healthy donors. Method: immunoSEQ multiplex PCR; TCRdb's copy keeps in-frame clones and lacks some. Altogether 90,000 to 140,000 clones are present, around 72% being singletons, with the ten largest covering over 2%. Sequencing was carried out using PBMCs. These receptors originate from a man between 25 and 39 years old in good health and CMV-seronegative. Each CDR3 is given with its conserved first and last residue. D genes are given only for firm matches. The size field is filled for only some rows; it gives once, few, many or a size class.

D gene: NA; V gene: TRBV18; J gene: TRBJ2-7; clone size: NA; CDR3 protein: CASSLGGGSYEQYF; CDR3 DNA: TGTGCCAGCTCCTTAGGGGGGGGCTCCTACGAGCAGTACTTC
D gene: NA; V gene: TRBV7-2; J gene: TRBJ1-1; clone size: NA; CDR3 protein: CASSSTNTEAFF; CDR3 DNA: TGTGCCAGCAGCTCCACTAACACTGAAGCTTTCTTT
D gene: NA; V gene: TRBV6-6; J gene: TRBJ1-1; clone size: NA; CDR3 protein: CASSYSGFDTEAFF; CDR3 DNA: TGTGCCAGCAGTTACTCCGGGTTTGACACTGAAGCTTTCTTT
D gene: TRBD1; V gene: TRBV18; J gene: TRBJ1-5; clone size: NA; CDR3 protein: CASSNGQGDNQPQHF; CDR3 DNA: TGTGCCAGCTCGAACGGACAGGGCGACAATCAGCCCCAGCATTTT
D gene: NA; V gene: TRBV6-1; J gene: TRBJ1-6; clone size: few; CDR3 protein: CASSEQGFLTNNSPLHF; CDR3 DNA: TGTGCCAGCAGTGAACAGGGCTTTCTTACCAATAATTCACCCCTCCACTTT
D gene: TRBD1; V gene: TRBV7-8; J gene: TRBJ2-1; clone size: NA; CDR3 protein: CASSRDTGGAYNEQFF; CDR3 DNA: TGTGCCAGCAGCCGCGACACAGGGGGCGCGTACAATGAGCAGTTCTTC
D gene: TRBD1; V gene: TRBV5-8; J gene: TRBJ2-3; clone size: NA; CDR3 protein: CASSLGTGTTDTQYF; CDR3 DNA: TGTGCCAGCAGCCTGGGGACAGGGACCACAGATACGCAGTATTTT
D gene: NA; V gene: TRBV4-3; J gene: TRBJ1-1; clone size: NA; CDR3 protein: CASSQAGGGGTEAFF; CDR3 DNA: TGCGCCAGCAGCCAAGCGGGAGGGGGTGGGACTGAAGCTTTCTTT
D gene: NA; V gene: TRBV27; J gene: TRBJ1-5; clone size: NA; CDR3 protein: CASSSTSYSNQPQHF; CDR3 DNA: TGTGCCAGCAGTTCTACCTCCTATAGCAATCAGCCCCAGCATTTT
D gene: NA; V gene: TRBV7-2; J gene: TRBJ1-1; clone size: NA; CDR3 protein: CASSLEARMATEAFF; CDR3 DNA: TGTGCCAGCAGCTTAGAGGCGAGGATGGCCACTGAAGCTTTCTTT
D gene: TRBD2; V gene: TRBV5-1; J gene: TRBJ2-7; clone size: NA; CDR3 protein: CASSPRVVGGSSDEQYF; CDR3 DNA: TGCGCCAGCAGCCCCCGGGTAGTTGGCGGGAGCTCAGACGAGCAGTACTTC
D gene: NA; V gene: TRBV4-3; J gene: TRBJ1-1; clone size: NA; CDR3 protein: CASSQVHRTNTEAFF; CDR3 DNA: TGCGCCAGCAGCCAAGTCCACAGGACGAACACTGAAGCTTTCTTT
D gene: NA; V gene: TRBV25-1; J gene: TRBJ1-1; clone size: once; CDR3 protein: CASSGEGRRKNTEAFF; CDR3 DNA: TGTGCCAGCAGTGGAGAGGGAAGACGTAAGAACACTGAAGCTTTCTTT
D gene: TRBD2; V gene: TRBV28; J gene: TRBJ2-7; clone size: NA; CDR3 protein: CASGGGSGLSPEQYF; CDR3 DNA: TGTGCCAGCGGGGGGGGGTCCGGGCTAAGCCCCGAGCAGTACTTC
D gene: NA; V gene: TRBV10-3; J gene: TRBJ1-5; clone size: NA; CDR3 protein: CAMHLVGDSNQPQHF; CDR3 DNA: TGTGCCATGCATCTGGTAGGGGATAGCAATCAGCCCCAGCATTTT
D gene: NA; V gene: TRBV11-2; J gene: TRBJ1-1; clone size: NA; CDR3 protein: CASSLAGNTEAFF; CDR3 DNA: TGTGCCAGCAGCTTAGCAGGGAACACTGAAGCTTTCTTT
D gene: TRBD1; V gene: TRBV5-1; J gene: TRBJ2-7; clone size: once; CDR3 protein: CASRLATGGPYEQYF; CDR3 DNA: TGCGCCAGCAGACTAGCGACAGGGGGACCCTACGAGCAGTACTTC